Listed here are 29 T cell receptor beta chains from one sample, sequenced in a study of T cells in Graves' hyperthyroidism and ophthalmopathy. Researchers took RNA transcripts and amplified the TCR beta CDR3 regions from them. The primer set for the first-round RT-PCR of the TCR CDR3 was HTBI. TCRdb re-called the multiplex PCR reads through MiXCR, storing one row per CDR3 protein. The table lists fewer than 350,000 distinct CDR3 sequences, 10% to 15% of them singletons, with approximately 8.6% in the top ten. Specimen: blood. Source of these receptors: a woman in her twenties or thirties with Graves' hyperthyroidism that later progressed to Graves' ophthalmopathy.

The DNA for the CDR3 is TGTGCCAGCAGCTTAAGGGGGCCCAGGGATTCCTACAATGAGCAGTTCTTC. Translated, it gives CASSLRGPRDSYNEQFF. The chain combines TRBV7-2 with TRBJ2-1; 7 bases map to TRBD1. The CDR3 spans 17 residues. Germline CDR1 SGHTA, CDR2 FQGNSA. J gave up 1 base and V 2 bases, and 8 bases lay outside the gene matches.

This clonotype was counted a few times. The rearrangement links TRBV20-1 to TRBJ2-2; D is undetermined. This CDR3 spans 13 amino acids. The ends were cut back, 4 bases at V and 0 bases at J, with 6 bases in the middle. Germline V lookup: CDR1 DFQATT, CDR2 SNEGSKA (reference sequence). In DNA, the CDR3 is TGCAGTGCTATCGGCTCGAACACCGGGGAGCTGTTTTTT. Translation: CSAIGSNTGELFF.

As for this clonotype: A read error may account for a junction end that differs from germline. The genes are TRBV4-1 and TRBJ2-1, with D maybe TRBD1 (5 bases). The germline V gene has CDR1 MGHRA and CDR2 YSYEKL. The CDR3 sequence is 13 residues long. In DNA, the CDR3 is TGCGCCAGCAGCCAAGTTGGGGCGAATGAGCGGTTCTTC. Translation gives CASSQVGANERFF.

The chain's CDR3 is CASSFEREGAYEQYF. The DNA for the CDR3 is TGCGCCAGCAGCTTCGAGCGGGAGGGAGCCTACGAGCAGTACTTC. The chain links TRBV5-1 to TRBJ2-7; the match to TRBD2 covers 10 bases. J was trimmed by 2 bases and V by 2 bases; bases with no gene match: 4. Germline loops: CDR1 SGHRS, CDR2 YFSETQ. The CDR3 has 15 amino acids.

The sample holds a few counts of this clonotype. The chain is built from TRBV30 and TRBJ2-1; TRBD2 aligns across 13 bases. J lost 6 bases, V lost 2 bases, and 10 bases had no gene match. Germline assignment: CDR1 GTSNPN and CDR2 SVGIG (reference sequence). This CDR3 region has 17 residues. CDR3 region: CAWSLDPGTSGINEQFF. For the CDR3, the DNA is TGTGCCTGGAGTCTCGACCCCGGGACTAGCGGGATCAATGAGCAGTTCTTC. The full variable domain, rest sourced from reference TRBV30 and TRBJ2-1, is SQTIHQWPATLVQPVGSPLSLECTVEGTSNPNLYWYRQAAGRGLQLLFYSVGIGQISSEVPQNLSASRPQDRQFILSSKKLLLSDSGFYLCAWSLDPGTSGINEQFFGPGTRLTVL.

This clonotype was seen at least ten times. The rearrangement links TRBV5-5 to TRBJ1-2, with 7 bases fitting TRBD1. This CDR3 has 14 residues. CDR1 and CDR2 from the germline V gene are SGHKS and YYEKEE (reference sequence). Germline trimming cut 0 bases from V and 7 bases from J; bases unmatched to any gene: 6. CDR3 region: CASSLVTGEVGYTF. The DNA for the CDR3 is TGTGCCAGCAGCTTGGTAACAGGGGAAGTTGGCTACACCTTC.

The V and J genes are TRBV5-1 and TRBJ2-7; D is undetermined. Trimming stripped 7 bases from V and 0 bases from J, with 11 bases between. CDR3 length: 13 residues. CDR1 SGHRS and CDR2 YFSETQ come from the germline V gene. CDR3 in DNA: TGCGCCAGCGGAGTGGAGAACTCCTACGAGCAGTACTTC. This sequence encodes CASGVENSYEQYF.

This clonotype was counted ten times or more. The chain links TRBV28 to TRBJ2-1; TRBD2 matches at 8 bases. V shed 4 bases, J shed 6 bases, and the junction held 8 bases outside the gene matches. The CDR3 has 15 amino acids. The germline V gene encodes CDR1 MDHEN and CDR2 SYDVKM. The CDR3 coding sequence is TGTGCCAGCAGTTCGCCGGGACTAGGGGTCAATGAGCAGTTCTTC. It translates to CASSSPGLGVNEQFF.

The gene calls are TRBV29-1 and TRBJ2-1; 11 bases line up with TRBD2. Per the germline V gene, CDR1 is SQVTM and CDR2 is ANQGSEA. The J segment lost 10 bases and the V segment lost 2 bases, leaving 4 bases of the junction unmatched. The length of the CDR3 is 13 residues. The CDR3 reads CSVETSGRKEQFF. In nucleotides, the CDR3 is TGCAGCGTTGAAACTAGCGGGAGAAAGGAGCAGTTCTTC.

In this sample, this clonotype turned up many times. The rearrangement joins TRBV11-2 to TRBJ2-3; 8 bases agree with TRBD1. Germline V gene lookup returns CDR1 SGHAT and CDR2 FQNNGV. This CDR3 is built from 15 residues. The trim removed 5 bases at V and 4 bases at J, leaving 8 bases unmatched. This chain's CDR3 is CASSGETGEADTQYF. As DNA, the CDR3 is TGTGCCAGCAGCGGGGAGACAGGGGAGGCAGATACGCAGTATTTT.

The sample holds many counts of this clonotype. V gene TRBV28 combines with J gene TRBJ2-2; 14 bases line up with TRBD2. Germline-derived CDR1 and CDR2 are MDHEN and SYDVKM. The V gene end was trimmed by 5 bases and the J gene end by 5 bases; junction bases not matched to a gene: 13. The length of the CDR3 is 19 residues. The CDR3 sequence is CASSNPGLAGVMGTGELFF. In DNA, the CDR3 is TGTGCCAGCAGTAACCCGGGACTAGCGGGAGTAATGGGAACCGGGGAGCTGTTTTTT.

This clonotype was recorded at least ten times. The gene calls are TRBV30 and TRBJ2-1; TRBD2 matches 11 bases. There are 15 residues in the CDR3. Unmatched junction bases numbered 3, after V lost 0 bases and J lost 5 bases. CDR1 GTSNPN and CDR2 SVGIG come from the germline V gene (reference sequence). The CDR3: CAWSVLAGGNNEQFF. The CDR3 nucleotides read TGTGCCTGGAGTGTATTAGCGGGAGGGAACAATGAGCAGTTCTTC. Full variable domain (outside the CDR3, taken from reference TRBV30 and TRBJ2-1): SQTIHQWPATLVQPVGSPLSLECTVEGTSNPNLYWYRQAAGRGLQLLFYSVGIGQISSEVPQNLSASRPQDRQFILSSKKLLLSDSGFYLCAWSVLAGGNNEQFFGPGTRLTVL.

This clonotype was seen many times. The chain has TRBV18 and TRBJ2-7; D call uncertain. The V end was cut by 5 bases, the J end by 7 bases, with 15 bases between. This CDR3 region has 13 residues. Germline V lookup: CDR1 KGHSH, CDR2 LQKENI. Here the CDR3 DNA reads TGTGCCAGCTCAAACGGTGCCAGAACGGAGCAGTACTTC. Protein: CASSNGARTEQYF. Full variable domain (remainder filled in from reference TRBV18 and TRBJ2-7): NAGVMQNPRHLVRRRGQEARLRCSPMKGHSHVYWYRQLPEEGLKFMVYLQKENIIDESGMPKERFSAEFPKEGPSILRIQQVVRGDSAAYFCASSNGARTEQYFGPGTRLTVT.

The chain couples TRBV6-1 to TRBJ2-7; no firm D call. The germline gives CDR1 MNHNS, CDR2 SASEGT. This CDR3 comprises 14 residues. V was shortened by 0 bases and J by 2 bases, with 8 bases between the two germline ends. The CDR3 nucleotides are TGTGCCAGCAGTGAAGCGAAGCCAGCCTACGAGCAGTACTTC. Its translation is CASSEAKPAYEQYF.

Ten or more counts support this clonotype. The chain has TRBV27 and TRBJ2-1, with 8 bases aligning to TRBD2. The length of the CDR3 is 15 residues. Germline CDR1 and CDR2: MNHEY and SMNVEV (reference sequence). Germline trimming cut 6 bases from V and 4 bases from J; bases unmatched to any gene: 8. The CDR3 nucleotides read TGTGCCAGCAGATCCCTAGCGGGCGGTTACAATGAGCAGTTCTTC. Encoded protein: CASRSLAGGYNEQFF.

This clonotype occurred many times. The V gene is TRBV2, the J gene TRBJ2-1; a weak D match, TRBD2 (5 bases). Trimming took off 2 bases at V and 4 bases at J, with 15 bases between the two ends. In germline, CDR1 is SNHLY, CDR2 FYNNEI. The CDR3 is 16 amino acids. CDR3 protein: CASSEMWEIQYNEQFF. The DNA of the CDR3 is TGTGCCAGCAGTGAAATGTGGGAGATCCAGTACAATGAGCAGTTCTTC. The variable domain in full, with the rest retrieved from reference TRBV2 and TRBJ2-1, is EPEVTQTPSHQVTQMGQEVILRCVPISNHLYFYWYRQILGQKVEFLVSFYNNEISEKSEIFDDQFSVERPDGSNFTLKIRSTKLEDSAMYFCASSEMWEIQYNEQFFGPGTRLTVL.

This clonotype came up many times. The V and J genes are TRBV20-1 and TRBJ2-5; D remains ambiguous. The CDR3 sequence is 14 residues long. Looked up from germline, CDR1 is DFQATT and CDR2 is SNEGSKA (reference sequence). With 4 bases removed from V and 2 bases from J, the gap between germline ends came to 14 bases. CDR3 nucleotide sequence: TGCAGTGCTAACCAGTTTGCAGCGCAAGAGACCCAGTACTTC. Its translation is CSANQFAAQETQYF.

The chain has TRBV10-3 and TRBJ1-6; 10 nucleotides agree with TRBD1. CDR1 is ENHRY and CDR2 is SYGVKD in the germline V gene. CDR3 size: 14 residues. V trimming: 6 bases; J trimming: 5 bases; junction bases outside the gene matches: 1. The CDR3 is CAISGTGDNSPLHF. The CDR3 DNA is TGTGCCATCAGCGGGACAGGGGATAATTCACCCCTCCACTTT.

The chain couples TRBV3-1 to TRBJ2-2; D remains unclear. The V end lost 5 bases, the J end lost 3 bases, and 10 bases lay between the germline ends. CDR1 LGHDT and CDR2 YNNKEL come from the germline V gene (reference sequence). The CDR3 is made up of 14 amino acids. The CDR3 sequence is CASSYEHHTGELFF. As DNA, the CDR3 is TGTGCCAGCAGCTATGAACACCACACCGGGGAGCTGTTTTTT.

This clonotype was counted ten times or more. The chain links TRBV19 to TRBJ1-1; D not resolved. Germline assignment: CDR1 LNHDA and CDR2 SQIVND (reference sequence). The germline V and J ends were trimmed by 6 bases and 6 bases, with 11 bases remaining between them. This CDR3 comprises 12 residues. For the CDR3, the DNA is TGTGCCAGTAGCAACAGTGCCGCTGAAGCTTTCTTT. Translating it yields CASSNSAAEAFF.

This clonotype came up many times. The chain is built from TRBV11-2 and TRBJ1-5; maybe TRBD1 (6 bases). The CDR3 has 15 amino acids. Trimming left V 5 bases short and J 7 bases short, with 18 bases between. Germline CDR1 SGHAT, CDR2 FQNNGV. The CDR3 region has the DNA TGTGCCAGCAGCCCCCCCCGGGGGCGCCGACAGCCCCAGCATTTT. This codes for CASSPPRGRRQPQHF.

Ten or more counts support this clonotype. The chain combines TRBV4-1 with TRBJ1-6, with 12 nucleotides matching TRBD1. This CDR3 has 17 amino acids. The J segment lost 10 bases and the V segment lost 5 bases, leaving 12 bases of the junction unmatched. From germline, CDR1 is MGHRA and CDR2 YSYEKL. In nucleotides, the CDR3 is TGCGCCAGCAGCGCAGACCCGGGACAGGGGGCGGAATCACCCCTCCACTTT. The encoded protein is CASSADPGQGAESPLHF.

This clonotype was detected many times. V gene TRBV2 combines with J gene TRBJ2-2; D possibly corresponds to TRBD2 (5 bases). Per germline, CDR1 SNHLY and CDR2 FYNNEI. The ends were cut back, 4 bases at V and 10 bases at J, with 13 bases in the middle. This CDR3 region has 13 residues. CDR3 DNA: TGTGCCAGCAGTGTTGGGCCGGGGTTGGAGCTGTTTTTT. Translation gives CASSVGPGLELFF. Filled out from reference TRBV2 and TRBJ2-2, the complete variable domain reads EPEVTQTPSHQVTQMGQEVILRCVPISNHLYFYWYRQILGQKVEFLVSFYNNEISEKSEIFDDQFSVERPDGSNFTLKIRSTKLEDSAMYFCASSVGPGLELFFGEGSRLTVL.

This clonotype was recorded a few times. The chain carries TRBV6-2 or TRBV6-3 and TRBJ1-4; TRBD1 might be the D (6 bases). Per the germline V gene, CDR1 is MNHEY and CDR2 is SVGEGT. The V gene lost 7 bases and the J gene lost 7 bases, with 13 bases spanning the gap. This CDR3 region has 13 residues. The CDR3 DNA sequence: TGTGCCAGCACAACCGGGACATCTGAAAAACTGTTTTTT. Residues: CASTTGTSEKLFF.

The CDR3 bases are TGTGCCAGCAGCCAAGATTTGGCGGGTAACACAGATACGCAGTATTTT. It specifies CASSQDLAGNTDTQYF. The gene calls are TRBV4-2 and TRBJ2-3, with TRBD2 as a possible D gene (5 bases). There are 16 residues in the CDR3. The V end lost 0 bases, the J end lost 2 bases, and 12 bases lay between the germline ends. From germline, CDR1 is LGHNA and CDR2 YNFKEQ.

This clonotype was counted at least ten times. The genes are TRBV6-5 and TRBJ2-7, with D possibly TRBD2 on 6 matching bases. The germline V and J ends were trimmed by 2 bases and 2 bases, with 10 bases remaining between them. This CDR3 comprises 14 residues. Per germline, CDR1 MNHEY and CDR2 SVGAGI. CDR3 in DNA: TGTGCCAGCAGTTACGCGGCGGGAACCTACGAGCAGTACTTC. This gives the protein CASSYAAGTYEQYF.

This clonotype was picked up many times. The chain combines TRBV18 with TRBJ2-7; D is undetermined. CDR3 size: 13 residues. V was pared by 0 bases and J by 0 bases, with 3 bases between. Germline lookup yields CDR1 KGHSH and CDR2 LQKENI. For the CDR3, the DNA is TGTGCCAGCTCACCACCCCGCTCCTACGAGCAGTACTTC. Translated: CASSPPRSYEQYF.

This clonotype has ten or more counts. V gene TRBV6-5 combines with J gene TRBJ1-1; D is ambiguous. The germline V gene has CDR1 MNHEY and CDR2 SVGAGI. V was clipped by 0 bases and J by 4 bases, with 12 bases between them. The CDR3 loop spans 15 amino acids. The CDR3 loop reads CASSYSRGLSTEAFF. DNA for the CDR3: TGTGCCAGCAGTTACTCACGGGGTTTGAGCACTGAAGCTTTCTTT.

This clonotype was counted at least ten times. The chain combines TRBV19 with TRBJ2-5; the match to TRBD2 covers 10 bases. Germline V CDR1 and CDR2: LNHDA, SQIVND (reference sequence). The length of the CDR3 is 14 residues. V was clipped by 5 bases and J by 5 bases; unmatched bases: 5. The CDR3 DNA reads TGTGCCAGTAGTCCTGGGACTAGCGCGGAGACCCAGTACTTC. Encoded protein: CASSPGTSAETQYF.